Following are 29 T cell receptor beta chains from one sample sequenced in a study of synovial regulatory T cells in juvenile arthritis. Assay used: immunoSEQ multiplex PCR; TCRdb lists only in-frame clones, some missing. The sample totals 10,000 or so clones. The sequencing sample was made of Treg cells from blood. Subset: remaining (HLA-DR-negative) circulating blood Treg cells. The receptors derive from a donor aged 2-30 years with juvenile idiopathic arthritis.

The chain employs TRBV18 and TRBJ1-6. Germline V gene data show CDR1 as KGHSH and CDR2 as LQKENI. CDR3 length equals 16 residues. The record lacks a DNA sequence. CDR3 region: CASSTASGGNNSPLHF.

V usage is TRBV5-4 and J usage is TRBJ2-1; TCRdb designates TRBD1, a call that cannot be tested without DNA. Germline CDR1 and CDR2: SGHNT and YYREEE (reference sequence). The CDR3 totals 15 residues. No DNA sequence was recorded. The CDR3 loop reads CASSFPRGSYNEQFF.

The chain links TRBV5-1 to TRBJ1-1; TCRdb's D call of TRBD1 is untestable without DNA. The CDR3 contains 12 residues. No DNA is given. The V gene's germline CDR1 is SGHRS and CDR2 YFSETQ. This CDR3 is CASSLQGSEAFF.

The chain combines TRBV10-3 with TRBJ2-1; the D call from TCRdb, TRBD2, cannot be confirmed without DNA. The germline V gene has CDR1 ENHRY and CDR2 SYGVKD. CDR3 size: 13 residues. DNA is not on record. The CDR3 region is CAIRNAGDNEQFF.

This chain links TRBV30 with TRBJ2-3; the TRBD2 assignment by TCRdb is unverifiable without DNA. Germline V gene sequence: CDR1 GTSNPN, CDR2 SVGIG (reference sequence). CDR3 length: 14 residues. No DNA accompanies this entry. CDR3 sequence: CAWIRAGGSDTQYF.

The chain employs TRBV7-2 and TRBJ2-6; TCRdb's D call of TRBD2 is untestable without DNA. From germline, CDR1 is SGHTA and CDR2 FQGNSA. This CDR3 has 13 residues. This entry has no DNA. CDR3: CASSRSGANVLTF.

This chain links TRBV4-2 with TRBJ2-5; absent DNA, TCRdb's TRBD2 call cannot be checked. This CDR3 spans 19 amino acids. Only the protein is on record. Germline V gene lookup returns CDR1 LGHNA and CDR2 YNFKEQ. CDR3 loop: CASSQDSAGTTEAQETQYF.

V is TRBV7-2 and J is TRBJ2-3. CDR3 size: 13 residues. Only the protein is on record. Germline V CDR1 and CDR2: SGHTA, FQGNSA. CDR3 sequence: CASSLGPDDTQYF.

The CDR3 is CASSSRPVVNSPLHF. V is TRBV19 and J is TRBJ1-6. Per the germline V gene, CDR1 is LNHDA and CDR2 is SQIVND (reference sequence). This CDR3 region has 15 residues. DNA was not recorded.

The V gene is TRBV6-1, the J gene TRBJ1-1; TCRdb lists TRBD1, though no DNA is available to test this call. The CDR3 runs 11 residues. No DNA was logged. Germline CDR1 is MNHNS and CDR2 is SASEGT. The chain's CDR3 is CASSEAGQTKF.

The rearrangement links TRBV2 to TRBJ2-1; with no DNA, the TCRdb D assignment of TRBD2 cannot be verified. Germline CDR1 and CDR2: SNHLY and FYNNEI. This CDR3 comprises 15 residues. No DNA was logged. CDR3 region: CASSEDGLAGNEQFF.

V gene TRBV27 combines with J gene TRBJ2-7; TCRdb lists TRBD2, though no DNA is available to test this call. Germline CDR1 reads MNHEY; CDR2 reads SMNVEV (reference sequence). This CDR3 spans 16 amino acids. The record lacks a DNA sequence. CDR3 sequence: CASSLRGGGSSYEQYF.

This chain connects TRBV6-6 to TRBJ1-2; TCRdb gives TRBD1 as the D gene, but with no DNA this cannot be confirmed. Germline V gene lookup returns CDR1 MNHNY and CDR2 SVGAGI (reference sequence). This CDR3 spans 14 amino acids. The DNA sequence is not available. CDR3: CASSYFGPNYGYTF.

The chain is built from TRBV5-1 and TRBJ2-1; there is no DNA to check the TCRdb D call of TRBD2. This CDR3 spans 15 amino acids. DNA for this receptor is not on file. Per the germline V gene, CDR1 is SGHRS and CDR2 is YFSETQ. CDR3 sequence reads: CASSFSAGGRNEQFF. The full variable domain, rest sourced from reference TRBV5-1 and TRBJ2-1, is KAGVTQTPRYLIKTRGQQVTLSCSPISGHRSVSWYQQTPGQGLQFLFEYFSETQRNKGNFPGRFSGRQFSNSRSEMNVSTLELGDSALYLCASSFSAGGRNEQFFGPGTRLTVL.

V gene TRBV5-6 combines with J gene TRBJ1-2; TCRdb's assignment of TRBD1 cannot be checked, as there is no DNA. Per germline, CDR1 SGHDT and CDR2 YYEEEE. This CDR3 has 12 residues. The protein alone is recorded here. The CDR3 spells CASSLDRYGYTF.

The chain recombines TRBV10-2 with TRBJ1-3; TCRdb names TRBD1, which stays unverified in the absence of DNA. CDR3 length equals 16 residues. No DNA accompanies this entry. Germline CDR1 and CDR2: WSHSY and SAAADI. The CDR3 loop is CASSHRRTDSGNTIYF.

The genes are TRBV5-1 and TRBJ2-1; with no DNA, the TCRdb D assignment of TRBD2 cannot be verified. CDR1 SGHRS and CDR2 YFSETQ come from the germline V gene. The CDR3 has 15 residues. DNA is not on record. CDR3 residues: CASSPDGSSYNEQFF.

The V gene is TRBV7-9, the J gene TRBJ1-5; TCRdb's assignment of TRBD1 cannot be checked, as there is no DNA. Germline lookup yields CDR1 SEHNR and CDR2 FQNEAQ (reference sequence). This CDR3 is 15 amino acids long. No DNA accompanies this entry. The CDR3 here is CASSLGVTGNQPQHF.

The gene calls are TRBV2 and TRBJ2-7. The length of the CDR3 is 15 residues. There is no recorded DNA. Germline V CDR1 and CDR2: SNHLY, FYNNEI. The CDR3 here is CASREPRAGGDEQYF. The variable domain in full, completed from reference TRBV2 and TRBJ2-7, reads EPEVTQTPSHQVTQMGQEVILRCVPISNHLYFYWYRQILGQKVEFLVSFYNNEISEKSEIFDDQFSVERPDGSNFTLKIRSTKLEDSAMYFCASREPRAGGDEQYFGPGTRLTVT.

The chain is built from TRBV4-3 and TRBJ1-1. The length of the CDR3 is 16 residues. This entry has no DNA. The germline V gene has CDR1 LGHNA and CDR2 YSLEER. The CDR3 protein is CASSQEEYSLNTEAFF.

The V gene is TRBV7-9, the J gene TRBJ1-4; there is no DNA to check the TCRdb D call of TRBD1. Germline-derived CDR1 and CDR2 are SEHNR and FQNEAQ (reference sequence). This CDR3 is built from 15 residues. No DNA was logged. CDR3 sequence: CASSLAGTGTEKLFF.

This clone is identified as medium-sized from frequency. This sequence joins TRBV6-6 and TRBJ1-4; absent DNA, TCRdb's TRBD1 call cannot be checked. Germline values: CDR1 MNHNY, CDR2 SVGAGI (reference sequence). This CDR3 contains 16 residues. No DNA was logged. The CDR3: CASREIPGGTNEKLFF.

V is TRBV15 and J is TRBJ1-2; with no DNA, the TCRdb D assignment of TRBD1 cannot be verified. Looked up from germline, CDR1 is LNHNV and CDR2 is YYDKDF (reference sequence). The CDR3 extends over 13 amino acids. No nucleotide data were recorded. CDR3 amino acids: CATSRGRGYGYTF.

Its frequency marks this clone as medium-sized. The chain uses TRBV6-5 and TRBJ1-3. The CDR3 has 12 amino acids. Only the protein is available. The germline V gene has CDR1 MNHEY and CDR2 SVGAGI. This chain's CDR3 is CASRGAGNTIYF.

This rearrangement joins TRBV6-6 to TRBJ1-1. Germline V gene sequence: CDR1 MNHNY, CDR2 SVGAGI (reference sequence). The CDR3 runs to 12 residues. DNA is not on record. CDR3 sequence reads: CASSYPGLGAFF.

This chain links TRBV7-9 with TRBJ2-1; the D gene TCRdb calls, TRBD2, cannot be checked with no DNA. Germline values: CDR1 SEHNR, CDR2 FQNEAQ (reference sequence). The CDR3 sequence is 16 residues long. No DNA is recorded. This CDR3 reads CASSPLGLAGYNEQFF. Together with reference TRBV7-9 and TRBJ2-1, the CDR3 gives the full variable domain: DTGVSQNPRHKITKRGQNVTFRCDPISEHNRLYWYRQTLGQGPEFLTYFQNEAQLEKSRLLSDRFSAERPKGSFSTLEIQRTEQGDSAMYLCASSPLGLAGYNEQFFGPGTRLTVL.

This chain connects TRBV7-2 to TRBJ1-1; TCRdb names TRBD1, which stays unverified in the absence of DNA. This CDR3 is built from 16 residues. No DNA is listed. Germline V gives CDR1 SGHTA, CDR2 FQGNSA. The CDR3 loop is CASSSLGADLGTEAFF.

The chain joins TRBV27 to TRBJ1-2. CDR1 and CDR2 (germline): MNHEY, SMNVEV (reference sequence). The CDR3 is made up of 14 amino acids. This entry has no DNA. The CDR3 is CASSLYGGGYGYTF.

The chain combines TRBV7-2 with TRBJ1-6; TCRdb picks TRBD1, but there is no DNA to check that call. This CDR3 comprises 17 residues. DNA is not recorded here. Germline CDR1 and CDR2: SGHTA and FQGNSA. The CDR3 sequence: CASSLETGQPYNSPLHF.